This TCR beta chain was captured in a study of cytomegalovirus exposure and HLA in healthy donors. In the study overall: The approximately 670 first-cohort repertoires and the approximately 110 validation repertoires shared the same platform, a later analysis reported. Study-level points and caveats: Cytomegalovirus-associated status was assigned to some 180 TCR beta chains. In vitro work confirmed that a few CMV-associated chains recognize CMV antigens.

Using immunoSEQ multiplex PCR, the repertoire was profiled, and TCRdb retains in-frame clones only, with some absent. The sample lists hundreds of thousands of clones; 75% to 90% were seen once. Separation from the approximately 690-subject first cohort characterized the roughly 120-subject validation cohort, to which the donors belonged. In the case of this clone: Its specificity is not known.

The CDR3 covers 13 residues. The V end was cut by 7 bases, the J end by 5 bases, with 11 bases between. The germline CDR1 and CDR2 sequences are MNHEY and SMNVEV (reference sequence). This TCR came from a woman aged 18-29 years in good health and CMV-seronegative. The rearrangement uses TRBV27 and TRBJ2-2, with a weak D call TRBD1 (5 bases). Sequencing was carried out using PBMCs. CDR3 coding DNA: TGTGCCAGCACCGACAGTGCAACCGGGGAGCTGTTTTTT. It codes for CASTDSATGELFF.